What follows are 3 T cell receptor beta chains derived from one specimen sequenced in a study of T cells after somatic rescue of genetic block. The table came from immunoSEQ multiplex PCR; TCRdb's copy has only in-frame clones and leaves some out. The sample lists 110,000 or so clones, under 95% occurring once. The sequencing sample was made of peripheral blood mononuclear cells (PBMCs). Receptors were obtained from a woman in her late teens or twenties.

The chain uses TRBV15 and TRBJ2-1; TRBD2 agrees at 9 bases. The V segment lost 0 bases and the J segment 0 bases; nucleotides outside the gene matches: 12. CDR3 size: 20 residues. Germline CDR1 is LNHNV and CDR2 is YYDKDF (reference sequence). The CDR3 DNA is TGTGCCACCAGCAGAGATTGGATTAGGGTAGCGGGGGCCTCCTACAATGAGCAGTTCTTC. Encoded protein: CATSRDWIRVAGASYNEQFF.

The chain combines TRBV6-4 with TRBJ2-7, with D possibly being TRBD1 or TRBD2 (6 bases each). The CDR3 is made up of 15 amino acids. Deletions cut 3 bases from V and 0 bases from J, with 12 bases between. Germline V gives CDR1 MRHNA, CDR2 SNTAGT. CDR3 in amino acids: CASSEEGGVSYEQYF. In DNA, the CDR3 is TGTGCCAGCAGTGAAGAGGGGGGTGTCTCCTACGAGCAGTACTTC.

The V call is TRBV4-2, the J call TRBJ2-5, with a possible D match to TRBD2 (6 bases). Germline values: CDR1 LGHNA, CDR2 YNFKEQ. CDR3 length equals 13 residues. V lost 4 bases and J lost 4, with 10 bases in between. CDR3: CASSLRLGETQYF. DNA of the CDR3: TGTGCCAGCAGCCTTCGACTAGGAGAGACCCAGTACTTC.